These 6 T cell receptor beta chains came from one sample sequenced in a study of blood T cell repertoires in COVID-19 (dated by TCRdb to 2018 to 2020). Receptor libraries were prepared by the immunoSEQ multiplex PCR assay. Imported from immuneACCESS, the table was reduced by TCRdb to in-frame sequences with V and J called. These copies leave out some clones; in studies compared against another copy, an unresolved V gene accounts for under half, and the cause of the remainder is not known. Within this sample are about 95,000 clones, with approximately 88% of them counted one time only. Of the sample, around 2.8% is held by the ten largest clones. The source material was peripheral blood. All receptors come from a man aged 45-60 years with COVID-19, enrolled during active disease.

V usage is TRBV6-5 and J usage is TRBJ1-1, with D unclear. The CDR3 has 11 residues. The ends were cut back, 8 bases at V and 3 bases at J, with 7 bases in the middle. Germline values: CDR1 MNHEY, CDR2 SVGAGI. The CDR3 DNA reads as TGTGCCAGCGGCAGGCACACTGAAGCTTTCTTT. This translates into CASGRHTEAFF.

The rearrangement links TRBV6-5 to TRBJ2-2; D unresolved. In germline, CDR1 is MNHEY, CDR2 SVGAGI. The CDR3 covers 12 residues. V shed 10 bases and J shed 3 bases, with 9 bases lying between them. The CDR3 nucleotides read TGTGCCATTAGATATGACACCGGGGAGCTGTTTTTT. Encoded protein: CAIRYDTGELFF.

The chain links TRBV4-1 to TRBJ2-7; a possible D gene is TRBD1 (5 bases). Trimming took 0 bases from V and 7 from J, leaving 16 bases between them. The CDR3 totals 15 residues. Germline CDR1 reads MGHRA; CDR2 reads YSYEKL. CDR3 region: CASSQEGAVSGEQYF. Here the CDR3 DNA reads TGCGCCAGCAGCCAAGAAGGGGCCGTGTCCGGGGAGCAGTACTTC.

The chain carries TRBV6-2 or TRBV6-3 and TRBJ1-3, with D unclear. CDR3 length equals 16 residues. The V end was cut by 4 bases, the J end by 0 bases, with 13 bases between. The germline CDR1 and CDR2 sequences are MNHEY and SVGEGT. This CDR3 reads CASSFYLTSSGNTIYF. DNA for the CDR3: TGTGCCAGCAGTTTCTACCTGACATCCTCTGGAAACACCATATATTTT.

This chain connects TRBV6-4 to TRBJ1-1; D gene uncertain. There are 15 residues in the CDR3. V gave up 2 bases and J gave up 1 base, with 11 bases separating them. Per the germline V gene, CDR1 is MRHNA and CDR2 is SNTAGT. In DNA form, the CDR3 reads TGTGCCAGCAGTGACACGAAGGCAGGGAACACTGAAGCTTTCTTT. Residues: CASSDTKAGNTEAFF.

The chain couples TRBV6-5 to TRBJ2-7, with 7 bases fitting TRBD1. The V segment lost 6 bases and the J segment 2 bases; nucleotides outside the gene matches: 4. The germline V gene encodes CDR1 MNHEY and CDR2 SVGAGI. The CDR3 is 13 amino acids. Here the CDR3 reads CASSPQGTYEQYF. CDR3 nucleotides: TGTGCCAGCAGCCCACAGGGGACCTACGAGCAGTACTTC.